This T cell receptor (beta chain) was captured in a study of T-cell reconstitution after alpha-beta-depleted transplantation in children. As concerns this clonotype: Antigen specificity is unknown.

Unique molecular identifiers were incorporated when the TCRbeta library was constructed. From the PCR reads, TCRdb called clonotypes with MiXCR, one entry per CDR3 protein. The data contain hundreds of thousands of distinct CDR3 sequences, roughly a quarter of them singletons. Overall study results and limits: In some patients, recipient T cells and intrathymic progenitors surviving conditioning explained high day-60 diversity. The authors attributed T-cell counts and diversity one year after transplant mostly to newly produced T cells. Reportedly, alpha-beta T cells present about two months post-transplant originated from several hundred expanded clones of graft origin.

Germline values: CDR1 KGHSH, CDR2 LQKENI. The CDR3 spans 15 residues. Trimming removed 5 bases from V and 6 bases from J, with 14 bases in between. This specimen was PBMCs, mostly from graft donor cells, taken 360 days after TCRalphabeta/CD19-depleted stem cell transplant. This chain connects TRBV18 to TRBJ2-6; a weak D match, TRBD1 (6 bases). The receptor's source is a female patient aged 2 to 10 who had a stem cell transplant for congenital amegakaryocytic thrombocytopenia, so the T cells may come from the graft donor. CDR3 bases: TGTGCCAGCTCAGCTGGACAGAGGGTGGCCAACGTCCTGACTTTC. Encoded protein: CASSAGQRVANVLTF.